This paragraph covers one T cell receptor beta chain sequence. The specificity of this receptor is unknown. No base quality information exists; no much larger clone differs at one position. The data derive from a study of T cell responses to AZD1222 COVID-19 vaccine (dated by TCRdb to about 2021). About the study as a whole: AZD1222 recipients given second doses at about 4 weeks or at about 12 weeks were pooled, since spike-specific TCR depth and breadth were not found to differ between the two schedules. TCR sequencing was performed for about 250 trial participants, of whom some 200 were given two doses of AZD1222 and around 26 were given two doses of MenACWY control vaccine. Trial participants were enrolled by age into subgroups of 18-55, 56-69 and 70-plus years, and about 150, 27 and 61 TCR-sequenced participants, respectively, were included in these subgroups.

The CDR3 regions of human TCRbeta chains were analyzed by immunosequencing. Per the source publication's procedure: Repertoire TCRs were checked for matches against a reference library of SARS-CoV-2-specific TCRs that had been generated using the MIRA antigen-specificity platform. Breadth was defined as the fraction of unique TCRs that were SARS-CoV-2-associated, and depth was defined as the fraction of total T cells that were SARS-CoV-2-associated. Using the MIRA data, each spike-specific TCR was assigned both to the spike region to which the TCR was reactive and to a CD4 or CD8 class. Log10-transformed breadth and depth values were compared by one-way ANOVA with Sidak's multiple comparisons tests. TCRdb limited this immuneACCESS table to in-frame rearrangements with V and J called. A share of clones is missing; checked studies link under half to unresolved V genes, and the rest is unexplained. V and J calls and clone size are copied from that table; D and trimming were computed from the DNA. The sample data list 75,000 to 100,000 clones, and roughly 90% of these were observed just once. The top ten hold around 3% of the sample.

General study outcomes and caveats: Epitopes outside the regions mutated in the B.1.351 and B.1.1.7 variants were reportedly recognized by nearly half of the unique spike-specific TCRs. A significant rise in spike-specific TCR breadth and depth was observed after two AZD1222 doses relative to day 0 and relative to MenACWY recipients. The 56-69-year group was small, and its depth increase did not reach significance, likely because of low power. Because no samples from the day 14 peak response were available, repertoires could be characterized only after the peak T cell response. Conclusions about previously exposed vaccinees are limited because only a handful of AZD1222 recipients were SARS-CoV-2 seropositive at baseline. The whole spike protein was spanned by vaccine-associated CD4 TCRs, and dominant responses were seen in regions 160-218 and 743-854. Participants were mostly white British, with more females than males. The authors suggested clonal diversity may have been underestimated.

The time point label of this sample denotes: baseline before first vaccination. Samples from vaccinated people were obtained from the UK trials COV001 and COV002, which included a single-blind randomized controlled phase 2/3 trial of AZD1222 (ChAdOx1 nCoV-19) in healthy adults. Trial participant PBMC samples were collected at day 0 and day 28 after the second dose for TCRbeta chain sequencing. Spanning cysteine to phenylalanine, the CDR3 consists of 14 amino acids. The entry retains the CDR3 DNA only, 42 bases that are in frame from base 1. The germline V gene encodes CDR1 SGHRS and CDR2 YFSETQ. Relative to germline, V is 3 bases shorter and J is 7 bases shorter, with 16 bases between their ends.

Here the chain combines TRBV5-1 and TRBJ1-2, with the D segment identity uncertain. The receptor was derived from an adult in good health. The source material was peripheral blood, sampled on day 0 of AZD1222 vaccination. The CDR3 is CASSSDPARGGYTF. The DNA sequence is TGCGCCAGCAGCTCGGACCCAGCGAGAGGTGGCTACACCTTC.